The rows below give T cell receptor beta chains drawn from one sample of a study of blood T cell repertoires in COVID-19. TCRdb's copy holds only in-frame clones and misses some; the assay was immunoSEQ multiplex PCR. Among roughly 370,000 clones, around nine tenths were seen once, and the ten largest hold approximately 10%. The sequenced sample consisted of PBMCs or T cells enriched from blood (not recorded which). These receptors originate from a woman between 45 and 65 years old who had recovered from COVID-19. CDR3s include the opening cysteine and the closing phenylalanine or tryptophan. The order of the fields is clone size, D gene, V gene, J gene, CDR3 DNA, CDR3 protein. A D gene is named only where the DNA matches it firmly. Size is stated for part of the rows, as once, few or many counts, or as a class when the clone is expanded.

clone size: -; D gene: -; V gene: TRBV28; J gene: TRBJ1-3; CDR3 DNA: TGTGCCAGCAGTTGGTCTCACGGGATCTCTGGAAACACCATATATTTT; CDR3 protein: CASSWSHGISGNTIYF
clone size: -; D gene: -; V gene: TRBV7-9; J gene: TRBJ1-4; CDR3 DNA: TGTGCCAGCAGCCCGGGGACATATCCCACTAATGAAAAACTGTTTTTT; CDR3 protein: CASSPGTYPTNEKLFF
clone size: -; D gene: -; V gene: TRBV3-1/TRBV3-2; J gene: TRBJ1-1; CDR3 DNA: TGTGCCAGCAGCCAATCTTTAGCAGGGTTTGGTACTGAAGCTTTCTTT; CDR3 protein: CASSQSLAGFGTEAFF
clone size: -; D gene: -; V gene: TRBV18; J gene: TRBJ1-2; CDR3 DNA: TGTGCCAGCCTCCTGGACGGGAATAACTATGGCTACACCTTC; CDR3 protein: CASLLDGNNYGYTF
clone size: -; D gene: TRBD1; V gene: TRBV19; J gene: TRBJ2-6; CDR3 DNA: TGTGCCAGTAAGGGACAGGGGGCTTTTGGGGCCAACGTCCTGACTTTC; CDR3 protein: CASKGQGAFGANVLTF
clone size: -; D gene: -; V gene: TRBV13; J gene: TRBJ2-7; CDR3 DNA: TGTGCCAGCAGCCCACGCCGATGGGGAGCATCCTACGAGCAGTACTTC; CDR3 protein: CASSPRRWGASYEQYF
clone size: -; D gene: TRBD1; V gene: TRBV19; J gene: TRBJ2-5; CDR3 DNA: TGTGCCAGTAGTATTGGGCAGGGGGCCTGGGAGACCCAGTACTTC; CDR3 protein: CASSIGQGAWETQYF
clone size: -; D gene: TRBD1; V gene: TRBV28; J gene: TRBJ1-5; CDR3 DNA: TGTGCCAGCAGTCTGACAGGGAAGAATCAGCCCCAGCATTTT; CDR3 protein: CASSLTGKNQPQHF
clone size: -; D gene: TRBD1; V gene: TRBV19; J gene: TRBJ1-1; CDR3 DNA: TGTGCCAGTAGTATTTTGGCGTTGACAGGGCCTTCTGAAGCTTTCTTT; CDR3 protein: CASSILALTGPSEAFF
clone size: -; D gene: TRBD1; V gene: TRBV7-9; J gene: TRBJ1-2; CDR3 DNA: TGTGCCAGCAGCTCTCAACCGGGACAGGGGGGCTATGGCTACACCTTC; CDR3 protein: CASSSQPGQGGYGYTF
clone size: -; D gene: -; V gene: TRBV3-1/TRBV3-2; J gene: TRBJ1-5; CDR3 DNA: TGTGCCAGCAGCCCCTCAGGGGTTAGCAATCAGCCCCAGCATTTT; CDR3 protein: CASSPSGVSNQPQHF
clone size: once; D gene: -; V gene: TRBV6-2/TRBV6-3; J gene: TRBJ1-4; CDR3 DNA: TGTGCCAGCAGTTACGCTAATACAGGGCTGTTTTTT; CDR3 protein: CASSYANTGLFF
clone size: -; D gene: -; V gene: TRBV12-3/TRBV12-4; J gene: TRBJ2-1; CDR3 DNA: TGTGCCAGCAGCCCCTTTAGCGATGAGCAGTTCTTC; CDR3 protein: CASSPFSDEQFF
clone size: -; D gene: TRBD1; V gene: TRBV2; J gene: TRBJ2-5; CDR3 DNA: TGTGCCAGCAGTATACGGACAGGGCTACAAGAGACCCAGTACTTC; CDR3 protein: CASSIRTGLQETQYF
clone size: -; D gene: TRBD1; V gene: TRBV27; J gene: TRBJ1-2; CDR3 DNA: TGTGCCAGCAGTTTATGGGGACAGGGGAAGGGTTACTATGGCTACACCTTC; CDR3 protein: CASSLWGQGKGYYGYTF
clone size: -; D gene: -; V gene: TRBV11-2; J gene: TRBJ2-3; CDR3 DNA: TGTGCCAGCACCCGGGGGGATACGCAGTATTTT; CDR3 protein: CASTRGDTQYF
clone size: -; D gene: TRBD2; V gene: TRBV15; J gene: TRBJ2-5; CDR3 DNA: TGTGCCACCAGCAGAGACCGACTAGCGGGGCCTCAAGAGACCCAGTACTTC; CDR3 protein: CATSRDRLAGPQETQYF
clone size: -; D gene: TRBD1; V gene: TRBV18; J gene: TRBJ1-5; CDR3 DNA: TGTGCCAGCTCACCAGACGGACAGGGGGCACATCAGCCCCAGCATTTT; CDR3 protein: CASSPDGQGAHQPQHF
clone size: -; D gene: TRBD2; V gene: TRBV5-1; J gene: TRBJ2-1; CDR3 DNA: TGCGCCAGCAGCCTTAGACTAGCGGGAACAGTAAGCTCCTACAATGAGCAGTTCTTC; CDR3 protein: CASSLRLAGTVSSYNEQFF
clone size: -; D gene: -; V gene: TRBV18; J gene: TRBJ1-2; CDR3 DNA: TGTGCCAGCTCACCGTCACAGGGCGACATCACCTTC; CDR3 protein: CASSPSQGDITF
clone size: -; D gene: -; V gene: TRBV7-2; J gene: TRBJ1-2; CDR3 DNA: TGTGCCAGCAGCTTAGAACGGTACTATGGCTACACCTTC; CDR3 protein: CASSLERYYGYTF
clone size: -; D gene: -; V gene: TRBV7-9; J gene: TRBJ1-1; CDR3 DNA: TGTGCCAGCAGCTTAGTGGGCTATCCCTTTGCGGGGAGGAACACTGAAGCTTTCTTT; CDR3 protein: CASSLVGYPFAGRNTEAFF
clone size: -; D gene: TRBD1; V gene: TRBV18; J gene: TRBJ1-2; CDR3 DNA: TGTGCCAGCTCACCACCTGGGACAGGGTCAAACTATGGCTACACCTTC; CDR3 protein: CASSPPGTGSNYGYTF
clone size: few; D gene: TRBD1; V gene: TRBV7-6; J gene: TRBJ1-4; CDR3 DNA: TGTGCCAGCAGTCCTTCCGGGACAGGGGGGGAAAAACTGTTTTTT; CDR3 protein: CASSPSGTGGEKLFF
clone size: -; D gene: -; V gene: TRBV3-1/TRBV3-2; J gene: TRBJ1-1; CDR3 DNA: TGTGCCAGCAGCCCCAGCGGGGGGCGCGGCACTGAAGCTTTCTTT; CDR3 protein: CASSPSGGRGTEAFF
clone size: once; D gene: -; V gene: TRBV5-1; J gene: TRBJ1-2; CDR3 DNA: TGCGCCAGCAGCCGATCCGGGACAAAATCTGACTACACCTTC; CDR3 protein: CASSRSGTKSDYTF
clone size: -; D gene: -; V gene: TRBV11-2; J gene: TRBJ1-4; CDR3 DNA: TGTGCCAGCAGGAACAGCTTCATTGAAAAACTGTTTTTT; CDR3 protein: CASRNSFIEKLFF
clone size: -; D gene: TRBD2; V gene: TRBV4-1; J gene: TRBJ2-5; CDR3 DNA: TGCGCCAGCAGCGTTGTTGCGGGGGGGCTTGTAGAGACCCAGTACTTC; CDR3 protein: CASSVVAGGLVETQYF
clone size: few; D gene: TRBD1; V gene: TRBV7-9; J gene: TRBJ2-7; CDR3 DNA: TGTGCCAGCAGCTTAACGACAGGGCACTACGAGCAGTACTTC; CDR3 protein: CASSLTTGHYEQYF
clone size: once; D gene: TRBD2; V gene: TRBV27; J gene: TRBJ2-1; CDR3 DNA: TGTGCCAGCAGTTCTAGCGGGGGGGGGTTCAACAATGAGCAGTTCTTC; CDR3 protein: CASSSSGGGFNNEQFF
clone size: -; D gene: TRBD1; V gene: TRBV29-1; J gene: TRBJ1-1; CDR3 DNA: TGCAGCGGCGGACAGGGGGGGACTGAAGCTTTCTTT; CDR3 protein: CSGGQGGTEAFF
clone size: -; D gene: -; V gene: TRBV30; J gene: TRBJ1-5; CDR3 DNA: TGTGCCTGGAGTAACAGGGACAATCAGCCCCAGCATTTT; CDR3 protein: CAWSNRDNQPQHF